These 11 T cell receptor beta chains share one sample of origin, sequenced in a study of blood T cell repertoires in COVID-19. Sequencing used immunoSEQ multiplex PCR; TCRdb keeps in-frame clones, though not all of them. The sample consists of some 300,000 clones, roughly 87% of them appearing once. The specimen was peripheral blood. The receptor source for this set is a man aged 18-30 years with active or convalescent COVID-19.

CDR3 nucleotide sequence: TGTGCCAGCAGCGTTAGCGGGGGGGCCCCCGAGACCCAGTACTTC. Protein: CASSVSGGAPETQYF. The chain couples TRBV9 to TRBJ2-5; 11 bases fit TRBD2. The CDR3 covers 15 residues. Losses at the gene ends were 2 bases for V and 5 bases for J; bases not matched to a gene: 5. Germline-derived CDR1 and CDR2 are SGDLS and YYNGEE.

The gene calls are TRBV24-1 and TRBJ2-1; D unresolved. Germline V gene lookup returns CDR1 KGHDR and CDR2 SFDVKD. Trimming cost V 3 bases and J 5 bases, with 10 bases left between them. There are 14 residues in the CDR3. CDR3 sequence reads: CATSDTLTNNEQFF. The CDR3 coding sequence is TGTGCCACCAGTGATACGTTGACAAACAATGAGCAGTTCTTC.

This clone was found once. This chain joins TRBV19 and TRBJ1-6; TRBD1 agrees at 10 bases. From germline, CDR1 is LNHDA and CDR2 SQIVND (reference sequence). This CDR3 spans 16 amino acids. V lost 4 bases and J lost 9; bases outside the gene matches: 9. CDR3 loop: CASSSDRGRWGSPLHF. For the CDR3, the DNA is TGTGCCAGTAGTAGCGACAGGGGGCGATGGGGTTCACCCCTCCACTTT.

V and J are TRBV29-1 and TRBJ1-2; 9 bases agree with TRBD1. With V trimmed by 5 bases and J by 4 bases, 5 bases remained unmatched. Germline V CDR1 and CDR2: SQVTM, ANQGSEA. The CDR3 is 13 residues long. CDR3 protein: CSVFGTGSYGYTF. The CDR3 DNA is TGCAGCGTTTTCGGGACAGGGTCCTATGGCTACACCTTC.

This clone was recorded only once. This chain's CDR3 is CASSLDSGGFNSYEQYF. CDR3 bases: TGTGCCAGCAGCTTGGATAGCGGGGGTTTCAACTCCTACGAGCAGTACTTC. The rearrangement uses TRBV5-6 and TRBJ2-7; 9 nucleotides match TRBD2. Germline CDR1 and CDR2: SGHDT and YYEEEE. The CDR3 is 17 residues long. Trimming cost V 0 bases and J 0 bases; bases outside gene matches: 7.

The chain has TRBV19 and TRBJ1-2; D unresolved. V lost 5 bases and J lost 4, with 14 bases in between. Per the germline V gene, CDR1 is LNHDA and CDR2 is SQIVND (reference sequence). The CDR3 has 14 amino acids. CDR3 DNA: TGTGCCAGTAGTCCTAGGTATTCCCTCTATGGCTACACCTTC. Translated: CASSPRYSLYGYTF.

This rearrangement joins TRBV18 to TRBJ2-1; D ambiguous. The CDR3 covers 16 residues. Trimming removed 0 bases from V and 1 base from J, with 10 bases in between. CDR1 and CDR2 from the germline V gene are KGHSH and LQKENI. The CDR3 reads CASSPPGRYSYNEQFF. CDR3 in DNA: TGTGCCAGCTCACCACCGGGCCGCTATTCCTACAATGAGCAGTTCTTC. The whole variable domain, filled in from reference TRBV18 and TRBJ2-1, reads NAGVMQNPRHLVRRRGQEARLRCSPMKGHSHVYWYRQLPEEGLKFMVYLQKENIIDESGMPKERFSAEFPKEGPSILRIQQVVRGDSAAYFCASSPPGRYSYNEQFFGPGTRLTVL.

The V and J genes are TRBV7-7 and TRBJ1-4; TRBD1 might be the D (5 bases). Trimming cost V 5 bases and J 4 bases, with 14 bases left between them. The CDR3 consists of 15 residues. Germline V gives CDR1 SSHAT, CDR2 FNYEAQ (reference sequence). CDR3 amino acids: CASSEGRQNNEKLFF. The CDR3 DNA is TGTGCCAGCAGCGAGGGGAGGCAGAATAATGAAAAACTGTTTTTT.

In this sample, this clone turned up once. The V call is TRBV27, the J call TRBJ2-7, with a possible D match to TRBD2 (6 bases). There are 15 residues in the CDR3. V lost 2 bases and J lost 6, with 17 bases in between. Germline CDR1 is MNHEY and CDR2 is SMNVEV (reference sequence). CDR3 bases: TGTGCCAGCAGTTTAAGGGGAGGCCTCTTCAGCGAGCAGTACTTC. Translating gives CASSLRGGLFSEQYF.

The rearrangement uses TRBV11-2 and TRBJ2-1; 7 nucleotides align to TRBD2. The CDR3 length is 16 residues. Germline V CDR1 and CDR2: SGHAT, FQNNGV. Germline trimming cut 1 base from V and 7 bases from J; bases unmatched to any gene: 10. For the CDR3, the DNA is TGTGCCAGCAGCTTAGGTGTGGGAGGGCCGGGGAATGAGCAGTTCTTC. This encodes CASSLGVGGPGNEQFF.

The chain has TRBV15 and TRBJ2-7, with 8 bases lining up with TRBD2. J was trimmed by 3 bases and V by 4 bases; bases with no gene match: 5. This CDR3 has 14 residues. Germline V CDR1 and CDR2: LNHNV, YYDKDF (reference sequence). CDR3 nucleotide sequence: TGTGCCACCAGCACCCAGGGACTAGACTACGAGCAGTACTTC. This sequence encodes CATSTQGLDYEQYF.